These T cell receptor beta chains were read from a single sample in a study of cytomegalovirus exposure and HLA in healthy donors. TCRdb keeps only in-frame clones here, not all; method: immunoSEQ multiplex PCR. Of about 98,000 clones in the sample, about 70% were seen once. Sequenced sample: PBMCs. Receptors originate from a female donor in good health and CMV-seronegative. Each CDR3 is given with its conserved first and last residue. The D gene is left open where the match is weak. Part of the rows lack a size; the others show once, few, many or a class for expanded clones.

J gene: TRBJ1-2
D gene: .
V gene: TRBV29-1
clone size: .
CDR3 protein: CSVVQGPGYGYTF
CDR3 DNA: TGCAGCGTCGTACAGGGACCCGGCTATGGCTACACCTTC

J gene: TRBJ2-2
D gene: .
V gene: TRBV5-1
clone size: .
CDR3 protein: CASSLEGTGELFF
CDR3 DNA: TGCGCCAGCAGCTTGGAGGGGACCGGGGAGCTGTTTTTT

J gene: TRBJ2-7
D gene: .
V gene: TRBV2
clone size: .
CDR3 protein: CASSEGGVLYEQYF
CDR3 DNA: TGTGCCAGCAGTGAAGGGGGGGTCCTCTACGAGCAGTACTTC

J gene: TRBJ1-2
D gene: .
V gene: TRBV2
clone size: .
CDR3 protein: CASSEYSYGYTF
CDR3 DNA: TGTGCCAGCAGTGAGTATAGCTATGGCTACACCTTC

J gene: TRBJ1-5
D gene: TRBD1
V gene: TRBV7-9
clone size: .
CDR3 protein: CASSFSPGQGPEAQHF
CDR3 DNA: TGTGCCAGCAGCTTTTCACCGGGACAGGGACCTGAGGCCCAGCATTTT

J gene: TRBJ2-4
D gene: .
V gene: TRBV11-2
clone size: .
CDR3 protein: CASSLRGSSLAKNIQYF
CDR3 DNA: TGTGCCAGCAGCTTAAGGGGTTCCTCCTTAGCCAAAAACATTCAGTACTTC

J gene: TRBJ2-3
D gene: TRBD1
V gene: TRBV4-2
clone size: .
CDR3 protein: CASSLDRGSTDTQYF
CDR3 DNA: TGTGCCAGCAGCCTGGACAGGGGTAGCACAGATACGCAGTATTTT

J gene: TRBJ2-7
D gene: TRBD2
V gene: TRBV4-1
clone size: once
CDR3 protein: CASSPSLASGYEQYF
CDR3 DNA: TGCGCCAGCAGCCCGTCACTAGCGAGTGGGTACGAGCAGTACTTC

J gene: TRBJ1-4
D gene: .
V gene: TRBV7-9
clone size: .
CDR3 protein: CASSLEQINEKLFF
CDR3 DNA: TGTGCCAGCAGCTTAGAACAGATCAATGAAAAACTGTTTTTT

J gene: TRBJ2-7
D gene: TRBD1
V gene: TRBV7-3
clone size: few
CDR3 protein: CASSFTGTGGYEQYF
CDR3 DNA: TGTGCCAGCAGCTTCACCGGGACAGGGGGGTACGAGCAGTACTTC

J gene: TRBJ2-1
D gene: TRBD2
V gene: TRBV7-2
clone size: .
CDR3 protein: CASSLTSGGYNEQFF
CDR3 DNA: TGTGCCAGCAGCCTGACTAGCGGGGGATACAATGAGCAGTTCTTC

J gene: TRBJ2-7
D gene: .
V gene: TRBV4-1
clone size: once
CDR3 protein: CASSQARQGGFYEQYF
CDR3 DNA: TGCGCCAGCAGCCAAGCTCGGCAGGGTGGTTTCTACGAGCAGTACTTC

J gene: TRBJ1-5
D gene: TRBD1
V gene: TRBV19
clone size: .
CDR3 protein: CASSMQTGVGKPQHF
CDR3 DNA: TGTGCCAGTAGTATGCAGACAGGGGTGGGAAAGCCCCAGCATTTT

J gene: TRBJ2-1
D gene: TRBD2
V gene: TRBV5-6
clone size: .
CDR3 protein: CASKTSGEQFF
CDR3 DNA: TGTGCCAGCAAAACTAGCGGGGAGCAGTTCTTC

J gene: TRBJ2-1
D gene: TRBD2
V gene: TRBV11-2
clone size: .
CDR3 protein: CASSLVAGGPEQFF
CDR3 DNA: TGTGCCAGCAGCTTAGTCGCGGGAGGACCTGAGCAGTTCTTC

J gene: TRBJ1-2
D gene: .
V gene: TRBV28
clone size: .
CDR3 protein: CASSPRTANYGYTF
CDR3 DNA: TGTGCCAGCAGTCCCCGGACAGCCAACTATGGCTACACCTTC

J gene: TRBJ1-1
D gene: TRBD1
V gene: TRBV4-2
clone size: .
CDR3 protein: CASSQIGTGSNTEAFF
CDR3 DNA: TGTGCCAGCAGCCAAATAGGGACAGGTTCGAACACTGAAGCTTTCTTT

J gene: TRBJ2-3
D gene: TRBD2
V gene: TRBV27
clone size: few
CDR3 protein: CASTVRASGIFTQYF
CDR3 DNA: TGTGCCAGCACTGTGAGGGCTAGCGGGATTTTTACGCAGTATTTT

J gene: TRBJ2-2
D gene: .
V gene: TRBV1
clone size: .
CDR3 protein: CTSSPSRRGAVF
CDR3 DNA: TGCACCAGCAGCCCCAGCCGCCGGGGAGCTGTTTTT

J gene: TRBJ2-5
D gene: .
V gene: TRBV27
clone size: once
CDR3 protein: CASSNRGGETQYF
CDR3 DNA: TGTGCCAGCAGTAACCGGGGAGGAGAGACCCAGTACTTC

J gene: TRBJ2-7
D gene: .
V gene: TRBV19
clone size: .
CDR3 protein: CASSIVVGADYEQYF
CDR3 DNA: TGTGCCAGTAGTATAGTGGTAGGGGCAGACTACGAGCAGTACTTC

J gene: TRBJ2-1
D gene: .
V gene: TRBV5-6
clone size: .
CDR3 protein: CASAQRDSYNEQFF
CDR3 DNA: TGTGCCAGCGCCCAGAGGGACTCCTACAATGAGCAGTTCTTC

J gene: TRBJ1-6
D gene: .
V gene: TRBV15
clone size: .
CDR3 protein: CATSRAVLSRSPLHF
CDR3 DNA: TGTGCCACCAGCAGAGCCGTGTTGAGTAGATCACCCCTCCACTTT

J gene: TRBJ2-2
D gene: TRBD2
V gene: TRBV4-3
clone size: .
CDR3 protein: CASSQAAPSGGDSTGELFF
CDR3 DNA: TGCGCCAGCAGCCAGGCTGCCCCTAGCGGGGGGGATAGCACCGGGGAGCTGTTTTTT

J gene: TRBJ1-2
D gene: .
V gene: TRBV7-9
clone size: .
CDR3 protein: CASSLAREGPNYGYTF
CDR3 DNA: TGTGCCAGCAGCTTAGCAAGGGAGGGCCCTAACTATGGCTACACCTTC

J gene: TRBJ2-6
D gene: TRBD2
V gene: TRBV27
clone size: .
CDR3 protein: CASSFGSGRGSGANVLTF
CDR3 DNA: TGTGCCAGCAGTTTTGGTAGCGGGAGAGGGTCTGGGGCCAACGTCCTGACTTTC